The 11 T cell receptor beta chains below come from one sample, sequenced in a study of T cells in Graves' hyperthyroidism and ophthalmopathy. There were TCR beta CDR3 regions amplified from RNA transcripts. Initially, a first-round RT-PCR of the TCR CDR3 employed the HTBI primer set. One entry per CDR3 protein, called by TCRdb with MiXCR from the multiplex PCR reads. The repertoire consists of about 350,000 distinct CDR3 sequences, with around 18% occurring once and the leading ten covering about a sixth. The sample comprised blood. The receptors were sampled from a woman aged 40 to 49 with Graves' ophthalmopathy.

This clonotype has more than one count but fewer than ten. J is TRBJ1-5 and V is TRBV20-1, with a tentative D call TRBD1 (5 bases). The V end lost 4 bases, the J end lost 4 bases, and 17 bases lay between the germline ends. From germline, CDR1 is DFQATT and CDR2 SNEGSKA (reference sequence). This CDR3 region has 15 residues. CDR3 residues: CSANPAGALNQPQHF. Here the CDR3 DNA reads TGCAGTGCTAATCCCGCCGGGGCACTAAATCAGCCCCAGCATTTT.

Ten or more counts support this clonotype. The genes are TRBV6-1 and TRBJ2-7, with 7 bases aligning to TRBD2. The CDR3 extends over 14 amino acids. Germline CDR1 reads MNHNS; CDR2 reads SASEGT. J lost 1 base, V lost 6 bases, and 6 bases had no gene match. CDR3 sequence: CASRELGRSYEQYF. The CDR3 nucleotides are TGTGCCAGCAGAGAACTCGGGAGGTCCTACGAGCAGTACTTC.

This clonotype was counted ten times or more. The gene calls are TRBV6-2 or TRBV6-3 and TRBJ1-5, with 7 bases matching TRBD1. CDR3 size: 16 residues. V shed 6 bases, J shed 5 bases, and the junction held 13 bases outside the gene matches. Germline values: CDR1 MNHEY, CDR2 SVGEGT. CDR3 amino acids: CASSSISTGRHQPQHF. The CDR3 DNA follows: TGTGCCAGCAGCTCCATCTCGACAGGGAGGCATCAGCCCCAGCATTTT.

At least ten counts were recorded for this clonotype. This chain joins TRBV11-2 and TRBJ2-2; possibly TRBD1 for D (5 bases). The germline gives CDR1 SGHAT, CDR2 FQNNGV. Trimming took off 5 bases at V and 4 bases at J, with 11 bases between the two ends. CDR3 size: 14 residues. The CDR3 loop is CASSRKTVTGELFF. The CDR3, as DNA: TGTGCCAGCAGCAGGAAGACAGTCACCGGGGAGCTGTTTTTT.

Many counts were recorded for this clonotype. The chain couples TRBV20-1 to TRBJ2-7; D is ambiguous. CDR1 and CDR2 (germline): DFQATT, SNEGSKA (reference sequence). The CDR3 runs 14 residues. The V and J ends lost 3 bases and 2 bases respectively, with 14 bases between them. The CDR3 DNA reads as TGCAGTGCTAGGCGGCCCCTTTACACCTACGAGCAGTACTTC. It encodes CSARRPLYTYEQYF.

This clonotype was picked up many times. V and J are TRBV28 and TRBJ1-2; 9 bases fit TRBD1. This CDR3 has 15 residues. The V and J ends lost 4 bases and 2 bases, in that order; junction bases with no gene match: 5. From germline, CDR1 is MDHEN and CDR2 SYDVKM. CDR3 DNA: TGTGCCAGCAGTTCTACGGGGACAGGGAACTATGGCTACACCTTC. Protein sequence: CASSSTGTGNYGYTF.

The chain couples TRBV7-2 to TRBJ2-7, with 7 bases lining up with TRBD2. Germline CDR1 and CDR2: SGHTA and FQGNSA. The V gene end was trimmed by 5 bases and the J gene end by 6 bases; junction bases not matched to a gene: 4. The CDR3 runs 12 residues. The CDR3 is CASSPTSAEQYF. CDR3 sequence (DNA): TGTGCCAGCAGCCCCACTAGCGCCGAGCAGTACTTC. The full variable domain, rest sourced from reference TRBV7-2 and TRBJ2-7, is GAGVSQSPSNKVTEKGKDVELRCDPISGHTALYWYRQSLGQGLEFLIYFQGNSAPDKSGLPSDRFSAERTGGSVSTLTIQRTQQEDSAVYLCASSPTSAEQYFGPGTRLTVT.

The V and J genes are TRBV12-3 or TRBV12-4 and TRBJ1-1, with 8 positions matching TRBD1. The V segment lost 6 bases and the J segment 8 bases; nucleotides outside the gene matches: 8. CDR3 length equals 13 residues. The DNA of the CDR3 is TGTGCCAGCAGCCCCTCCTACAGGGGGGAAGCTTTCTTT. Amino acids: CASSPSYRGEAFF.

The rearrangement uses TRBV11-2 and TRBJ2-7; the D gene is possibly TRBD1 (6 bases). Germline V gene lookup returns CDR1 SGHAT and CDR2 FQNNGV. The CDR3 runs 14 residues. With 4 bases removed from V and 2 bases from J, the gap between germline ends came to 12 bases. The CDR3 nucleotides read TGTGCCAGCAGCTCCTGGGACATCACCTACGAGCAGTACTTC. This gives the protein CASSSWDITYEQYF.

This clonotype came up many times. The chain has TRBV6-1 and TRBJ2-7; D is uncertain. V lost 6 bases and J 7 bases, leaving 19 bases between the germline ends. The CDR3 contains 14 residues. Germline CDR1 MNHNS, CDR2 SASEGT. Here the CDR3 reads CASRPPYGDGEQYF. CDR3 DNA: TGTGCCAGCAGACCCCCTTACGGCGACGGGGAGCAGTACTTC.

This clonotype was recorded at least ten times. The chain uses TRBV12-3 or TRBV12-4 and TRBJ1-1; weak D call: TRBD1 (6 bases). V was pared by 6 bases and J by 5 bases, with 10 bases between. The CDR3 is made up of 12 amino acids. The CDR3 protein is CASSSTGTEAFF. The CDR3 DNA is TGTGCCAGCAGCTCTACAGGGACTGAAGCTTTCTTT.